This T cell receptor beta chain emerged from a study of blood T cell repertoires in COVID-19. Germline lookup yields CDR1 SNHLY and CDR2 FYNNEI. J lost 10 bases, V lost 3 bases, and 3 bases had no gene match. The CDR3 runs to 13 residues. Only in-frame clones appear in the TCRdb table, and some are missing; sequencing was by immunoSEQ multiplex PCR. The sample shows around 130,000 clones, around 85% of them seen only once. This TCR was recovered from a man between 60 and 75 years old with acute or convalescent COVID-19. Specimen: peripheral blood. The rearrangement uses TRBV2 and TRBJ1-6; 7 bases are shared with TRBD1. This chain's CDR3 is CASSEGTESPLHF. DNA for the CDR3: TGTGCCAGCAGTGAGGGGACAGAATCACCCCTCCACTTT.